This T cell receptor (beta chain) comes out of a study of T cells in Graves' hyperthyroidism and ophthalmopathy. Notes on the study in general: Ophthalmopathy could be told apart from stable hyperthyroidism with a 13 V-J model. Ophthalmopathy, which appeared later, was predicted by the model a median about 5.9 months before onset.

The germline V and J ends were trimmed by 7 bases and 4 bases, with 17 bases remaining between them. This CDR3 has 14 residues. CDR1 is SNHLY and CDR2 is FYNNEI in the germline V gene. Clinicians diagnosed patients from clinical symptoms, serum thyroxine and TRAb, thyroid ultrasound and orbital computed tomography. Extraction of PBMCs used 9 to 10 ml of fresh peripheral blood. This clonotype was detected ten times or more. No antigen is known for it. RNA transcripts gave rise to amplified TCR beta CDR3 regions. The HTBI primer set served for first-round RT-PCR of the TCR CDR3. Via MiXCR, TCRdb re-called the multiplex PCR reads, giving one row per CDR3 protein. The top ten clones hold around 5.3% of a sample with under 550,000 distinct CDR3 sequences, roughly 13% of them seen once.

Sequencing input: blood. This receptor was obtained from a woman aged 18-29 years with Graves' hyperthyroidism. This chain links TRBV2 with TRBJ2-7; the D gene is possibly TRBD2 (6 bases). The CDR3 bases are TGTGCCAGCACCGGCAGGACTAAGGTATACGAGCAGTACTTC. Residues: CASTGRTKVYEQYF. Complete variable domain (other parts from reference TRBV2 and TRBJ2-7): EPEVTQTPSHQVTQMGQEVILRCVPISNHLYFYWYRQILGQKVEFLVSFYNNEISEKSEIFDDQFSVERPDGSNFTLKIRSTKLEDSAMYFCASTGRTKVYEQYFGPGTRLTVT.